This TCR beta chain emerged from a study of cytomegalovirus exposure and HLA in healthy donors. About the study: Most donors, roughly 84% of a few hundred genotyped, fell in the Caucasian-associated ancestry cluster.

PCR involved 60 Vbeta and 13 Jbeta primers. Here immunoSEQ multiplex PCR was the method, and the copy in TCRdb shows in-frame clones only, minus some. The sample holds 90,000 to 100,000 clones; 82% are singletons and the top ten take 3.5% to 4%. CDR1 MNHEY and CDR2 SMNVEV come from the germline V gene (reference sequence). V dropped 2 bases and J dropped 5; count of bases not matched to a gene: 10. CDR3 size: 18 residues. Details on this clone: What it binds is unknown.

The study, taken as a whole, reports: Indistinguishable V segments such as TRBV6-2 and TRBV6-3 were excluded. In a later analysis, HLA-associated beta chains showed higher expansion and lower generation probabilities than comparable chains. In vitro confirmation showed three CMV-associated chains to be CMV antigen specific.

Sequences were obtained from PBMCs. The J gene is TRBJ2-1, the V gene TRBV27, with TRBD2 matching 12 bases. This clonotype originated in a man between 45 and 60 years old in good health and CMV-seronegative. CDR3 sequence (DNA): TGTGCCAGCAGTTTACAAGGGCTAGCGGGAGGGCCCGACAATGAGCAGTTCTTC. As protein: CASSLQGLAGGPDNEQFF.